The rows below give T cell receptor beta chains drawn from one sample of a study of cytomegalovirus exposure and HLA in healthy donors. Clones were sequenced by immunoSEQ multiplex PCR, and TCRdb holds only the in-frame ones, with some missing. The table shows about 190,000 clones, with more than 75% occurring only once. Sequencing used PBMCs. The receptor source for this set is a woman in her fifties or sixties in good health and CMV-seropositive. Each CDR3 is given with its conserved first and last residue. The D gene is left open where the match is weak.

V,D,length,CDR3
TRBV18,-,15,CASSPVLAASDTQYF
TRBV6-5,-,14,CASSPGTVNQPQHF
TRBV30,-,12,CAWGLMDQPQHF
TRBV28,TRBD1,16,CASRTWDRGDNSPLHF
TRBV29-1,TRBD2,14,CSVRTSGGSDTQYF
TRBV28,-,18,CASALPRDRPPIYNEQFF
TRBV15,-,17,CATSRVLGLGGSGELFF
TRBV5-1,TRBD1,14,CASSLGQGQETQYF
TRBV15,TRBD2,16,CATSRDLSGGDNEQFF
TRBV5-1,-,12,CASSLGQSPYTF
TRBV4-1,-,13,CASSLGGNTEAFF
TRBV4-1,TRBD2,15,CASSPETSGLVMQYF
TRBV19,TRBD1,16,CAGYSIRDRVDSPLHF
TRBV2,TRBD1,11,CASDRENEQYF
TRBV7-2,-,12,CASSLMSNEQFF
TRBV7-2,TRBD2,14,CASSKLAGEVEQYF
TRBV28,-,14,CASSSPTGPYEQYF
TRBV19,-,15,CASSIGGGRGQPQHF
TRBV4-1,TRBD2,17,CASSQLASGGIYNEQFF
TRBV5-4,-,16,CASTWTLKRAKYEQYF
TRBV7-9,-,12,CASSGQGNTIYF
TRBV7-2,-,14,CAGSSTTGYQPQHF
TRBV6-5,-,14,CASSESGRGNTIYF
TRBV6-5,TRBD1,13,CASSFPDRDVAFF
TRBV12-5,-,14,CASGKTGSGNTIYF
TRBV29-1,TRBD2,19,CSVETGSVGRGARQETQYF
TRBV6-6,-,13,CASTPGQTYGYTF
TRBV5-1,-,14,CASSPDSSNQPQHF
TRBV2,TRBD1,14,CASRPGQAPDTQYF
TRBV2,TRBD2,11,CASLLAYEQYF
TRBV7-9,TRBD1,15,CASSPKTGKLTEAFF
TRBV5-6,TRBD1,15,CASYRGRTSTDTQYF
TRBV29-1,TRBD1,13,CSVGGQLNTEAFF
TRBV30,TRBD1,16,CAWSTTGTGDLFRQYF
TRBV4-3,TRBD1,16,CASSQDGTGVTDTQYF